The source of this T cell receptor (beta chain) is a study of shared clonotypes between healthy human individuals (dated by TCRdb to the early 2020s). In the study overall: A couple of women and a few men aged 18 to 49 years were included in the cohort. For each donor, three plates each were used for CD4 naive and CD4 memory, two plates were used for CD8 naive, and one plate was used for CD8 memory. To estimate repertoire size and how much clonotype sharing occurs between individuals, the study deeply sequenced the blood TCR repertoires of a handful of healthy adults. Libraries were prepared and TCR repertoires were sequenced by different laboratories using diverse techniques, in order to increase sequencing depth and limit assay-specific biases. Leukapheresis yielded between about 0.94 and 8.9 billion PBMCs per donor.

The donors were healthy, HIV-negative adults with no recently reported acute infections or vaccinations. Every donor was a Caucasian adult residing in Nashville, Tennessee, USA. Magnetic negative selection was used to enrich CD4+ T cells, after which naive cells were positively selected on CD45RA and the negative fraction became the memory subset. Blood was collected by leukapheresis, and PBMCs were isolated by Ficoll-Histopaque density gradient centrifugation and then cryopreserved in liquid nitrogen vapor phase. Analytical flow cytometry was used to check the purity and quantity of each magnetically sorted T cell population. Genomic DNA was isolated from each sorted fraction and quantified by UV absorbance on a Nanodrop 2000c. Study-level results and caveats: Sharing across a handful of donors was observed for about 4.8% of naive CD4, 3.5% of naive CD8, about 2.3% of memory CD4, and around 0.44% of memory CD8 clonotypes. Because the study included a small number of donors, the genetic and exposure-history diversity represented was limited. Sampling was restricted to blood, and TCR repertoires in tissue are likely to differ from TCR repertoires in blood. Pairwise subsampling indicated that sequencing depth was expected to affect the degree of clonotype sharing among donors. Higher generation probabilities were observed for clonotypes shared by all four sorted-subset donors than for non-shared clonotypes. Even with the large sequencing depth, rarefaction of the sorted-subset datasets indicated that sequencing was incomplete. Naive subsets generally had larger estimated clonotype richness than memory subsets did.

Using the deep immunoSEQ assay, multiplex PCR amplified TCR CDR3 regions from genomic DNA. For each cell subset, the extracted genomic DNA was distributed evenly across all wells of several immunoSEQ 96-well plates, and each plate served as one replicate. For sorted subsets, each replicate PCR was loaded with about 0.2 ug genomic DNA, equivalent to roughly 30,000 T cell genomes. Purified libraries were quantified with a Qubit 3.0 fluorometer, sized on a Bioanalyzer 2100, and re-quantified with the KAPA Library Quantification kit. Every immunoSEQ 96-well plate was sequenced on a dedicated single-read 150-cycle Illumina NextSeq 550 flow cell. In the authors' own workflow: Because the immunoSEQ output included only junctional sequences and no quality scores, the filtering could not be the same as the filtering used for full-length reads. Sequences were annotated with PyIR, a Python wrapper for IgBLAST v1.9, and V/J genes and CDR3 were assigned using IMGT germline references. Reads were removed for weak V/J assignments (E-value above 1e-6), missing CDR3, stop codons, out-of-frame junctions, or ambiguous translated residues. V3J clonotypes were defined as sequences sharing the same inferred V gene, J gene, and CDR3 amino acid sequence. Percentage overlap between repertoires was calculated by dividing the number of shared unique clonotypes by the size of the smaller repertoire. Richness of each repertoire was evaluated using RTK rarefaction, the Chao1 estimator, and Recon v2.1 estimates of unobserved clonotypes. For all TCRbeta clonotypes obtained by the gDNA method from a handful of donors, generation probabilities were computed with OLGA. TCRdb mirrors the immuneACCESS table, restricted to in-frame sequences. Some clones are absent from its copies; in checked studies, under half trace to an unresolved V gene, and the reason for the others is unknown. V and J calls and clone size come straight from that table; D and trimming were deduced from the DNA. Across this sample there are around 720,000 clones, with about three quarters seen only once. Around 1.8% of the sample lies in the top ten.

CDR1 LNHDA and CDR2 SQIVND are derived from the germline V gene (reference sequence). Including the terminal cysteine and phenylalanine, the CDR3 comprises 16 residues. This entry keeps only the CDR3 DNA: 48 bases, framed from base 1. The germline V and J ends show losses of 5 bases and 3 bases respectively, and no gene match explains 11 bases of the junction. Regarding this clone: What antigen it recognizes has not been identified. No base quality information exists; no much larger clone differs at one position.

The source of this sequence is a woman aged 25 to 45 in good health. The receptor chain draws on TRBV19 and TRBJ2-3, and 7 junction bases match TRBD2. The sample comprised memory CD4+ T cells sorted from blood. The sample's cell subset or site, from its label and the paper: CD45RA-negative fraction. The CDR3 region: CASSQVAGLGTDTQYF. The DNA sequence reads TGTGCCAGTAGTCAAGTAGCGGGTCTAGGGACAGATACGCAGTATTTT. The CDR3 plus the reference TRBV19 and TRBJ2-3 genes for the other parts give the full variable domain: DGGITQSPKYLFRKEGQNVTLSCEQNLNHDAMYWYRQDPGQGLRLIYYSQIVNDFQKGDIAEGYSVSREKKESFPLTVTSAQKNPTAFYLCASSQVAGLGTDTQYFGPGTRLTVL.